What follows describes a single T cell receptor beta chain. What it binds is unknown. This sample stems from a study of cytomegalovirus exposure and HLA in healthy donors. Study overall: A data release that came early held about 89 million unique TCRs from HLA-typed donors. The study, taken as a whole, reports: Among TCR beta chains, those listed as cytomegalovirus-associated numbered about 160.

CDR1 and CDR2 from the germline V gene are MDHEN and SYDVKM. V was shortened by 6 bases and J by 1 base, with 19 bases between the two germline ends. CDR3 length equals 16 residues. The PCR employed 60 Vbeta primers together with 13 Jbeta primers. Method: immunoSEQ multiplex PCR; TCRdb's copy keeps in-frame clones and lacks some. The table lists more than 85,000 clones, 76% of them singletons, with about 7.5% in the top ten. The receptor comes from a man aged 35 to 55 in good health and CMV-seropositive. The sample comprised PBMCs. The chain combines TRBV28 with TRBJ2-7; possibly TRBD1 for D (6 bases). CDR3 region: CASSPPPTGLSYEQYF. The CDR3 DNA follows: TGTGCCAGCAGCCCTCCCCCGACAGGCCTATCCTACGAGCAGTACTTC.